This paragraph covers one T cell receptor (beta chain) sequence. What it binds is not known. Stated treatment: about 20 received Ad26.COV2.S at low or high dose, single or two shots; roughly five received placebo; per-sample allocation not given. The samples were gathered on day 63 after the first injection of vaccine or placebo. CDR3 length: 13 residues. The V gene lost 0 bases and the J gene lost 5 bases, with 9 bases spanning the gap. Per germline, CDR1 SGHRS and CDR2 YFSETQ. The sample originates from a study of Ad26.COV2.S vaccination and SARS-CoV-2 variants. Looking at the study overall: It was the COV1001 Ad26.COV2.S trial arm that included the donor. Findings and caveats of the study: Vaccinees and placebo recipients showed similar non-spike TCR breadth.

Profiling relied on immunoSEQ multiplex PCR, and the TCRdb table lists in-frame clones only, not all of them. This sample has some 290,000 clones, with 85% found just once. The rearrangement links TRBV5-1 to TRBJ2-7; D might be TRBD1 or TRBD2, each matching 5 bases. The source material was peripheral blood, sampled in a trial of Ad26.COV2.S vaccine versus placebo. The source is a person aged 18-65 years who received the Ad26.COV2.S COVID-19 vaccine or a placebo. The CDR3 nucleotides read TGCGCCAGCAGCTTGGCAGGGAGCAACGAGCAGTACTTC. It translates to CASSLAGSNEQYF. The entire variable domain, with the rest obtained from reference TRBV5-1 and TRBJ2-7, is as follows: KAGVTQTPRYLIKTRGQQVTLSCSPISGHRSVSWYQQTPGQGLQFLFEYFSETQRNKGNFPGRFSGRQFSNSRSEMNVSTLELGDSALYLCASSLAGSNEQYFGPGTRLTVT.